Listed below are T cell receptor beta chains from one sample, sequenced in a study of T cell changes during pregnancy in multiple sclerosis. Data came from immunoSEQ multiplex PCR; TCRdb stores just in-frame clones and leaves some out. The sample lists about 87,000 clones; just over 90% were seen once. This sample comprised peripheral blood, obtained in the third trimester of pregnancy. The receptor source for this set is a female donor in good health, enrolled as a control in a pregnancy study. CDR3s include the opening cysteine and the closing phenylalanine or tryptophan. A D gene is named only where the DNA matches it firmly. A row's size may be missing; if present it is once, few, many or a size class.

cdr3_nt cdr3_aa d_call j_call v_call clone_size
TGTGCCAGCCAAGATACGGGCTCTGGGGCCAACGTCCTGACTTTC CASQDTGSGANVLTF NA TRBJ2-6 TRBV28 NA
TGTGCCAGCAGTGACCCTAGGACTAGCGGCCAAGAGACCCAGTACTTC CASSDPRTSGQETQYF TRBD2 TRBJ2-5 TRBV6-4 NA
TGTGCCACCGACCGGGGAAAGGGTGAAAAACTGTTTTTT CATDRGKGEKLFF NA TRBJ1-4 TRBV15 NA
TGTGCCAGCAGTGAAGAGGGACAGGGGGCGCCTGAAGCTTTCTTT CASSEEGQGAPEAFF TRBD1 TRBJ1-1 TRBV2 once
TGTGCCAGCAGTTACTCGACTAGGTCCTACGAGCAGTACTTC CASSYSTRSYEQYF NA TRBJ2-7 TRBV6-6 NA
TGTGCCAGCAGTCAGGGGGCTGCCTACAATGAGCAGTTCTTC CASSQGAAYNEQFF TRBD1 TRBJ2-1 TRBV5-4 NA
TGTGCCAGCAGGGGGGCAGGGTTGAACACTGAAGCTTTCTTT CASRGAGLNTEAFF NA TRBJ1-1 TRBV25-1 NA
TGTGCCAGTAAAGGTCCGGGACTAGCGGGGTACAATGAGCAGTTCTTC CASKGPGLAGYNEQFF TRBD2 TRBJ2-1 TRBV19 NA
TGCAGCGTTGAACTAGCGGGTGTCCAAGAGACCCAGTACTTC CSVELAGVQETQYF TRBD2 TRBJ2-5 TRBV29-1 NA
TGTGCCAGCAGTCCTCGGGTAGCGGGAGGGGGCTGGGGAGAGACCCAGTACTTC CASSPRVAGGGWGETQYF TRBD2 TRBJ2-5 TRBV5-4 NA
TGTGCCACCAGCAGAGATGGACTAGGAGGCTACGAGCAGTACTTC CATSRDGLGGYEQYF TRBD2 TRBJ2-7 TRBV15 NA